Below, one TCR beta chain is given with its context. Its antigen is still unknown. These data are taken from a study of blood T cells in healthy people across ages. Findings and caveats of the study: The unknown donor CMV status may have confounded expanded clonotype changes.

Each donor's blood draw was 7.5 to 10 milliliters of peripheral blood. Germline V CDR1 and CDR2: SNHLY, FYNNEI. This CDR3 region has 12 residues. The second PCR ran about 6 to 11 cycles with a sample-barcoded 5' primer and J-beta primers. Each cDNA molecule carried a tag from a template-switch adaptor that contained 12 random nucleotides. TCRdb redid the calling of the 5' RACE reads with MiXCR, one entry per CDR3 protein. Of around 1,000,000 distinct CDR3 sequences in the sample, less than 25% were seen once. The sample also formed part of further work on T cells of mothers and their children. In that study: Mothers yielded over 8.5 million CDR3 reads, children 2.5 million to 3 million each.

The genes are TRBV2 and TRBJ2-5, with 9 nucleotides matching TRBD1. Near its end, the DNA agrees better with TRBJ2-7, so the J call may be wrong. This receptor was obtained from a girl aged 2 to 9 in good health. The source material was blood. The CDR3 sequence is CASKQGAHEQYF. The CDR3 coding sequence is TGTGCCAGCAAACAGGGGGCCCACGAGCAGTACTTC.